This T cell receptor beta chain comes out of a study of blood T cells in healthy people across ages. This clonotype was counted many times. Antigen: not known. Donors were healthy Caucasian individuals from Russia aged roughly 6 to 100. Next came a second PCR, run for about 7 to 12 cycles, which used a sample-barcoded 5' primer along with a J-beta primer mix. TCRdb independently ran MiXCR on the 5' RACE reads; one entry per CDR3 protein. The table records 650,000 to 900,000 distinct CDR3 sequences, less than 80% of them present only once. Findings of the study overall: Changes in expanded clonotypes were possibly confounded, as the CMV status of donors was unknown.

CDR3 length: 17 residues. CDR1 and CDR2 (germline): MNHEY, SVGAGI. V lost 2 bases and J lost 7, with 23 bases in between. The gene calls are TRBV6-5 and TRBJ1-2, with D perhaps TRBD1 (6 bases). Sequenced input: blood. The sequence was collected from a man aged 25-45 years in good health. DNA for the CDR3: TGTGCCAGCAGTTACCCCTCGACAGAGCCTTGGGGGGCTGGCTACACCTTC. Protein: CASSYPSTEPWGAGYTF.